The clone carrying this T cell receptor (beta chain) was detected only a few times. Trimming took off 1 base at V and 2 bases at J, with 10 bases between the two ends. Germline CDR1 MNHEY, CDR2 SMNVEV (reference sequence). CDR3 length equals 15 residues. This record belongs to a study of chronic HIV infection and antiretroviral therapy. One entry per CDR3 protein, called by TCRdb with MiXCR from the 5' RACE reads. The table lists just over 30,000 distinct CDR3 sequences, about 9.7% of them singletons. The gene calls are TRBV27 and TRBJ2-3, with D perhaps assigned TRBD1 or TRBD2 (5 bases each). The specimen was peripheral blood. The receptor comes from an adult who had HIV and had not received antiretroviral therapy, or was an uninfected healthy control (not recorded which). The DNA of the CDR3 is TGTGCCAGCAGTTTATGGGGGAAACTCACAGATACGCAGTATTTT. Translated, it gives CASSLWGKLTDTQYF.